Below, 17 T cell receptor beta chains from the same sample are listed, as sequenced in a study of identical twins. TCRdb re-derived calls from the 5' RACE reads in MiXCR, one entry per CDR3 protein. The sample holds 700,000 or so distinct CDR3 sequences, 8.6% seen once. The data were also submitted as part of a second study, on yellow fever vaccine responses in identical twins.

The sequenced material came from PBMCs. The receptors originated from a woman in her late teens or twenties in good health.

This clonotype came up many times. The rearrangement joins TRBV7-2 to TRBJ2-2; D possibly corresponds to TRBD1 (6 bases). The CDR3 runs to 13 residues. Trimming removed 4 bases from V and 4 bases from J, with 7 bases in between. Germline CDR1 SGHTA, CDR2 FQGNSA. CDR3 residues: CASSWTVTGELFF. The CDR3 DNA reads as TGTGCCAGCAGCTGGACAGTCACCGGGGAGCTGTTTTTT.

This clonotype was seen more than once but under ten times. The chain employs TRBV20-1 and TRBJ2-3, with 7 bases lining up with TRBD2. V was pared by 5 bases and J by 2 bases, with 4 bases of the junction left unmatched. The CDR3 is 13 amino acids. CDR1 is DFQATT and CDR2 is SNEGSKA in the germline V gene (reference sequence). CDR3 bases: TGCAGTGCTGTCAGCGGGGTCACAGATACGCAGTATTTT. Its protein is CSAVSGVTDTQYF.

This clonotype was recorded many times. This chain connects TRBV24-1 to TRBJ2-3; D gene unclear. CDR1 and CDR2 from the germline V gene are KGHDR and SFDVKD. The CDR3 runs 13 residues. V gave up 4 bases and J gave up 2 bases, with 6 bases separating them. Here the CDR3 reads CATSEPVTDTQYF. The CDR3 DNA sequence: TGTGCCACCAGTGAGCCGGTCACAGATACGCAGTATTTT.

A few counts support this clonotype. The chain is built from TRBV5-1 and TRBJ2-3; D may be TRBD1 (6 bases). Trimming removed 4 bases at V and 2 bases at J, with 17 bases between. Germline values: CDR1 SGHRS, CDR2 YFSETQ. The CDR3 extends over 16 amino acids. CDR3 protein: CASSNLDSPTTDTQYF. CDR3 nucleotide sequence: TGCGCCAGCAGCAACCTGGACAGTCCCACCACAGATACGCAGTATTTT. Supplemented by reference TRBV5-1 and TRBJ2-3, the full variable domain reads KAGVTQTPRYLIKTRGQQVTLSCSPISGHRSVSWYQQTPGQGLQFLFEYFSETQRNKGNFPGRFSGRQFSNSRSEMNVSTLELGDSALYLCASSNLDSPTTDTQYFGPGTRLTVL.

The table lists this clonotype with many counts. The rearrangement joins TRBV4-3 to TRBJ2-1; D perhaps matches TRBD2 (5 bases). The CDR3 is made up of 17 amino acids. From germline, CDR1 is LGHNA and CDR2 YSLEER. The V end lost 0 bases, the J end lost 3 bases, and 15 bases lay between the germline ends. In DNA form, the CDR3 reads TGCGCCAGCAGCCAAGATTGGAGTAGCGTCAACTACAATGAGCAGTTCTTC. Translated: CASSQDWSSVNYNEQFF.

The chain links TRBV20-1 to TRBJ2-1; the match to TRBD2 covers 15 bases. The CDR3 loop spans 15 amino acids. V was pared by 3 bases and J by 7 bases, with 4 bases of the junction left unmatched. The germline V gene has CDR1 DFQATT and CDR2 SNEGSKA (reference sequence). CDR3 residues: CSASAGTSGGNEQFF. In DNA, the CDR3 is TGCAGTGCTAGCGCCGGGACTAGCGGGGGGAATGAGCAGTTCTTC.

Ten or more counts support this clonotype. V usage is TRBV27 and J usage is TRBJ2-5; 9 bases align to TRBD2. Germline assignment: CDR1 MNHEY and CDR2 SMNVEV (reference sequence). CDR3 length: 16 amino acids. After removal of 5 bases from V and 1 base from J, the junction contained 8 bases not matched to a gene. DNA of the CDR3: TGTGCCAGCAGTCTGACTAGCGGAAGAACCCAAGAGACCCAGTACTTC. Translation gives CASSLTSGRTQETQYF.

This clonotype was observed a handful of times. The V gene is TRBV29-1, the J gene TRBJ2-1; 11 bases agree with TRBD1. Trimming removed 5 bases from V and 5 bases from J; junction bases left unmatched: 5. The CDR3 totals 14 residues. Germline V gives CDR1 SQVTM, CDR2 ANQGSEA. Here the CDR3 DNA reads TGCAGCGTTTCGGACAGGGGGCGCCACAATGAGCAGTTCTTC. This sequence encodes CSVSDRGRHNEQFF.

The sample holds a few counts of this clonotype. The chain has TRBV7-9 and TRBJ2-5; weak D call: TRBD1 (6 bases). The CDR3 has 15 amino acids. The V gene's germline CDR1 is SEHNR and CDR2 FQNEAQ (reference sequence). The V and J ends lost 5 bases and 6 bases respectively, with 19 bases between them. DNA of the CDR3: TGTGCCAGCAGCCCAACACCGCAGGGGCCACAGACCCAGTACTTC. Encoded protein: CASSPTPQGPQTQYF.

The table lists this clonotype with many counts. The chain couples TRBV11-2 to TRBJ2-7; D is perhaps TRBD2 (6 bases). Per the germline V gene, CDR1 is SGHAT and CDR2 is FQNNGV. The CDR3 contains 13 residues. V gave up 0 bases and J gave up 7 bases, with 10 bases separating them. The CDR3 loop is CASSLDLAREQYF. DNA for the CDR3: TGTGCCAGCAGCTTAGATCTAGCGCGAGAGCAGTACTTC.

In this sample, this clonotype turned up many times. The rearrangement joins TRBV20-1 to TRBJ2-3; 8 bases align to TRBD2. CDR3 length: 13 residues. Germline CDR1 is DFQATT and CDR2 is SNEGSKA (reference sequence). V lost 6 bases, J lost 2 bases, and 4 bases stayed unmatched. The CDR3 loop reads CSATSGNTDTQYF. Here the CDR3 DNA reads TGCAGTGCAACTAGCGGAAACACAGATACGCAGTATTTT.

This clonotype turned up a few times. The CDR3 here is CASSSLGGEQYF. CDR3 nucleotide sequence: TGTGCCAGCAGCAGCCTGGGGGGCGAGCAGTACTTC. The chain recombines TRBV3-1 with TRBJ2-7, with D possibly matching TRBD2 (6 bases). V was pared by 5 bases and J by 6 bases, with 11 bases between. CDR3 length: 12 residues. The germline V gene has CDR1 LGHDT and CDR2 YNNKEL (reference sequence).

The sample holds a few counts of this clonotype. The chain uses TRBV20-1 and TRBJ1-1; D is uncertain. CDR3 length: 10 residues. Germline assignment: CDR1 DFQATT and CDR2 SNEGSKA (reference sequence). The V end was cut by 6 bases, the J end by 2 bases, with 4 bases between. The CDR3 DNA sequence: TGCAGTGCCAAAAACACTGAAGCTTTCTTT. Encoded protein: CSAKNTEAFF.

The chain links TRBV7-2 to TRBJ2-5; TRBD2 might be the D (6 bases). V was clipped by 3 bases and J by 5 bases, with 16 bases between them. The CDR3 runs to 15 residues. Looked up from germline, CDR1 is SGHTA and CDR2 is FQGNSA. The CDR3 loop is CASSFSGSDWETQYF. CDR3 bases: TGTGCCAGCAGCTTTAGCGGTTCCGACTGGGAGACCCAGTACTTC.

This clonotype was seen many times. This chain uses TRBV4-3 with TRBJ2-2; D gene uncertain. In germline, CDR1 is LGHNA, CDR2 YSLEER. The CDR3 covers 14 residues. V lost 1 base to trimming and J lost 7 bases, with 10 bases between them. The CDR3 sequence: CASSQAPLFGELFF. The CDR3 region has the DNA TGCGCCAGCAGCCAAGCCCCCCTTTTCGGGGAGCTGTTTTTT.

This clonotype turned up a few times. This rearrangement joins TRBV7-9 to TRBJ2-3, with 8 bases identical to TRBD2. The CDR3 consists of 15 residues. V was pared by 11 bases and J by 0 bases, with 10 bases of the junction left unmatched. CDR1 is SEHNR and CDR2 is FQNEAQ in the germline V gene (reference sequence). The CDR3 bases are TGTGCCCCGGGAGGGGGAGCTTCTAGCACAGATACGCAGTATTTT. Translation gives CAPGGGASSTDTQYF.

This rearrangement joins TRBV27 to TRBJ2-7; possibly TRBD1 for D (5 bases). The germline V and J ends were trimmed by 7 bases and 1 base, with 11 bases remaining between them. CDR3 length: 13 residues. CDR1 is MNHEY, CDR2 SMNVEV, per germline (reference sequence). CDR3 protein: CASTHGASYEQYF. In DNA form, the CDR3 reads TGTGCCAGCACCCATGGGGCTTCCTACGAGCAGTACTTC.